The 17 T cell receptor beta chains presented below share a single source sample, sequenced in a study of shared clonotypes between healthy human individuals. Profiled with immunoSEQ multiplex PCR; TCRdb holds only in-frame clones, not every one. The data show approximately 110,000 clones, just over 65% seen once. Sequencing was performed on memory CD8+ T cells sorted from blood. Subset reported: CD45RO+ cells pooled with CCR7-negative TemRA cells. These receptors all come from a woman in her thirties in good health.

This rearrangement joins TRBV4-1 to TRBJ1-1, with TRBD1 matching over 9 bases. Germline CDR1 MGHRA, CDR2 YSYEKL. The V gene end was trimmed by 1 base and the J gene end by 0 bases; junction bases not matched to a gene: 0. The CDR3 spans 15 residues. The DNA of the CDR3 is TGCGCCAGCAGCCAAGGGACAGGGGTGAACACTGAAGCTTTCTTT. Its translation: CASSQGTGVNTEAFF.

This clone was counted a few times. This chain uses TRBV6-6 with TRBJ2-1; 8 positions agree with TRBD2. Trimming cost V 5 bases and J 5 bases; bases outside gene matches: 5. Looked up from germline, CDR1 is MNHNY and CDR2 is SVGAGI (reference sequence). The CDR3 is 14 residues long. CDR3 region: CASSAGGEDNEQFF. The CDR3 DNA follows: TGTGCCAGCAGTGCGGGAGGCGAGGACAATGAGCAGTTCTTC.

V usage is TRBV27 and J usage is TRBJ2-7; TRBD2 might be the D (5 bases). CDR1 and CDR2 (germline): MNHEY, SMNVEV (reference sequence). Trimming pared 6 bases from V and 0 bases from J, leaving 12 bases between. The CDR3 runs to 14 residues. Written as DNA, the CDR3 is TGTGCCAGCAGCCCTACCGGGGTCTCCTACGAGCAGTACTTC. As protein: CASSPTGVSYEQYF.

The V and J genes are TRBV10-3 and TRBJ2-5; TRBD2 aligns across 11 bases. CDR1 and CDR2 (germline): ENHRY, SYGVKD. The CDR3 is 15 amino acids. Losses at the gene ends were 2 bases for V and 3 bases for J; bases not matched to a gene: 2. The CDR3 bases are TGTGCCATCAGTGAGCGACTAGCGGGAAAAGAGACCCAGTACTTC. This sequence encodes CAISERLAGKETQYF.

The chain couples TRBV14 to TRBJ2-5; TRBD2 agrees at 7 bases. Germline loops: CDR1 SGHDN, CDR2 FVKESK. Trimming removed 1 base from V and 3 bases from J; junction bases left unmatched: 8. The CDR3 is 16 residues long. CDR3 amino acids: CASSQGRAGRKETQYF. Here the CDR3 DNA reads TGTGCCAGCAGCCAAGGACGAGCGGGAAGAAAAGAGACCCAGTACTTC.

This clone was seen a handful of times. At the DNA level, this CDR3 is encoded by other sequences in the same sample as well. This sequence joins TRBV27 and TRBJ2-1; 10 nucleotides line up with TRBD2. The V segment lost 5 bases and the J segment 3 bases; nucleotides outside the gene matches: 4. The CDR3 has 15 residues. Germline lookup yields CDR1 MNHEY and CDR2 SMNVEV (reference sequence). The CDR3 loop reads CASSLGTSVYNEQFF. The CDR3 DNA is TGTGCCAGCAGTCTGGGGACTAGCGTCTACAATGAGCAGTTCTTC.

The CDR3 nucleotides read TGTGCCAGCAGAACCAAGTTTTTTGGGGCTAAACACAATGAGCAGTTCTTC. Protein product: CASRTKFFGAKHNEQFF. V and J are TRBV2 and TRBJ2-1; D might be TRBD1 (5 bases). The V and J ends lost 6 bases and 5 bases respectively, with 23 bases between them. The CDR3 consists of 17 residues. In germline, CDR1 is SNHLY, CDR2 FYNNEI.

V gene TRBV10-3 combines with J gene TRBJ1-2; D unclear. Germline V gene sequence: CDR1 ENHRY, CDR2 SYGVKD. The V end was cut by 8 bases, the J end by 8 bases, with 15 bases between. The CDR3 loop spans 12 amino acids. CDR3 region: CAILLPSRGYTF. CDR3 bases: TGTGCCATCCTTCTACCCTCTAGGGGCTACACCTTC.

This clone was detected many times. The chain combines TRBV28 with TRBJ2-6; D may be TRBD1 (6 bases). Germline V lookup: CDR1 MDHEN, CDR2 SYDVKM. The CDR3 is 18 amino acids. The ends were cut back, 6 bases at V and 2 bases at J, with 20 bases in the middle. The CDR3 here is CASRNRDLDAPGANVLTF. The DNA of the CDR3 is TGTGCCAGCAGAAACAGGGATCTGGATGCTCCTGGGGCCAACGTCCTGACTTTC.

The chain carries TRBV21-1 and TRBJ2-5; TRBD2 is taken as the D call from the table, unchecked against the DNA. TRBV21-1 is flagged as a pseudogene. This CDR3 spans 16 amino acids. This chain's CDR3 is CASSKVLAGVRETQYF. DNA of the CDR3: TGTGCCAGCAGCAAAGTCCTAGCGGGAGTCAGGGAGACCCAGTACTTC.

The V gene is TRBV27, the J gene TRBJ1-1; D is perhaps TRBD1 (6 bases). The CDR3 is 13 amino acids. V lost 1 base, J lost 5 bases, and 8 bases lay in between. CDR1 and CDR2 from the germline V gene are MNHEY and SMNVEV (reference sequence). The CDR3: CASSLWQGTEAFF. DNA for the CDR3: TGTGCCAGCAGTTTATGGCAGGGGACTGAAGCTTTCTTT.

This clone came up many times. The CDR3 coding sequence is TGTGCCAGCAGCTTGGGACCCGTTGGAACTGAAGCTTTCTTT. Translated: CASSLGPVGTEAFF. J is TRBJ1-1 and V is TRBV5-8, with unresolved D. Germline CDR1 reads SGHTS; CDR2 reads YDEGEE. V dropped 0 bases and J dropped 5 bases, with 11 bases sitting between them. This CDR3 has 14 residues.

This chain joins TRBV4-1 and TRBJ2-7; D is unresolved. Germline values: CDR1 MGHRA, CDR2 YSYEKL. The CDR3 totals 16 residues. V was shortened by 0 bases and J by 6 bases, with 18 bases between the two germline ends. CDR3 bases: TGCGCCAGCAGCCAAGATAAGGGCCGGTTCTGGGGCGAGCAGTACTTC. Residues: CASSQDKGRFWGEQYF.

This clone came up a few times. The chain joins TRBV2 to TRBJ2-7, with TRBD2 as a possible D gene (6 bases). Per the germline V gene, CDR1 is SNHLY and CDR2 is FYNNEI. V lost 2 bases to trimming and J lost 6 bases, with 17 bases between them. This CDR3 comprises 15 residues. The CDR3 is CASSELGGPPGEQYF. The CDR3 nucleotides read TGTGCCAGCAGTGAACTGGGAGGCCCCCCGGGCGAGCAGTACTTC.

The J gene is TRBJ2-2, the V gene TRBV7-9, with 10 bases lining up with TRBD1. This CDR3 is 14 amino acids long. The J segment lost 6 bases and the V segment lost 3 bases, leaving 1 base of the junction unmatched. Germline V gene data show CDR1 as SEHNR and CDR2 as FQNEAQ (reference sequence). The CDR3 DNA is TGTGCCAGCAGCTTCGGACAGGGGGCCGGGGAGCTGTTTTTT. Its translation is CASSFGQGAGELFF.

The genes are TRBV19 and TRBJ1-5; D gene uncertain. V lost 11 bases and J 4 bases, leaving 12 bases between the germline ends. The germline gives CDR1 LNHDA, CDR2 SQIVND (reference sequence). This CDR3 has 12 amino acids. CDR3 DNA: TGTGCCGGCGGACCGCCGAATCAGCCCCAGCATTTT. Amino acids: CAGGPPNQPQHF.

The chain carries TRBV25-1 and TRBJ2-7; TRBD1 might be the D (6 bases). Germline values: CDR1 MGHDK, CDR2 SYGVNS. V was cut by 2 bases and J by 1 base, with 9 bases left in between. This CDR3 is 14 amino acids long. CDR3: CASSEPDRSYEQYF. The CDR3 bases are TGTGCCAGCAGTGAACCCGACAGGTCCTACGAGCAGTACTTC.